This T cell receptor beta chain was captured by sequencing in a study of T-cell reconstitution after alpha-beta-depleted transplantation in children. This clonotype was seen more than once but under ten times. The antigen is unknown. It was with unique molecular identifiers that the TCRbeta library was prepared. MiXCR, run by TCRdb on the PCR reads, gives a single entry per CDR3 protein. The repertoire holds 800,000 to 1,000,000 distinct CDR3 sequences, about 30% seen once, with roughly 27% in the top ten. Study outcomes and limitations: Once a year had passed after transplant, T-cell counts and diversity came mostly from newly produced T cells. The origin of alpha-beta T cells about two months after transplant was reportedly several hundred expanded graft clones.

The CDR3 is made up of 15 amino acids. Germline trimming cut 7 bases from V and 4 bases from J; bases unmatched to any gene: 12. Germline V gives CDR1 MDHEN, CDR2 SYDVKM. The sample was PBMCs, mostly from graft donor cells, taken 360 days after TCRalphabeta/CD19-depleted stem cell transplant. The chain is built from TRBV28 and TRBJ2-5, with 7 bases fitting TRBD1. This sequence was found in a boy younger than two who had a stem cell transplant for SCID, so the T cells may come from the graft donor. The CDR3 nucleotides are TGTGCCAGCACCCCTCTAAGACAGGGTGGAGAGACCCAGTACTTC. It yields the protein CASTPLRQGGETQYF.